This TCR beta chain was observed in a study of shared clonotypes between healthy human individuals (dated by TCRdb to between 2020 and 2021). Concerning the study at large: A couple of women and a few men aged 18 to 49 years were included in the cohort. Each donor's leukapheresis produced roughly between roughly 0.85 and 9 billion PBMCs. To increase sequencing depth and limit assay-specific biases, different laboratories used diverse techniques to prepare libraries and sequence TCR repertoires. For each donor, three plates each were used for CD4 naive and CD4 memory, two plates were used for CD8 naive, and one plate was used for CD8 memory. The study deeply sequenced blood TCR repertoires of several healthy adults to estimate repertoire size and the extent of clonotype sharing between individuals.

Taken from the germline V gene, the CDR1 and CDR2 loops are SGDLS and YYNGEE. From the cysteine up to the phenylalanine, the CDR3 has a length of 17 residues. The only DNA kept is the CDR3, 51 bases in frame from the first base. Trimming accounts for 0 bases at V and 0 bases at J, while the number of junction bases matched to no gene is 5. Regarding this clone: Its antigen remains undetermined. The input lacks base qualities; no much larger clone sits a single base away.

Study-wide findings and limitations: Even with the large sequencing depth, rarefaction of the sorted-subset datasets indicated that sequencing was incomplete. Approximately 5% of naive CD4, around 3.5% of naive CD8, roughly 2.4% of memory CD4, and approximately 0.39% of memory CD8 clonotypes were shared across four donors. Sampling was limited to blood, and TCR repertoires in tissue likely differ from TCR repertoires in blood. Naive subsets generally had larger estimated clonotype richness than memory subsets did. The small number of donors limited the genetic and exposure-history diversity represented. Compared with non-shared clonotypes, clonotypes shared by all four sorted-subset donors had higher generation probabilities. Pairwise subsampling led to the expectation that sequencing depth would affect the degree of clonotype sharing among donors.

The donors were healthy, HIV-negative adults who had no recently reported acute infections or vaccinations. Every donor was a Caucasian adult living in Nashville, Tennessee, USA. CD4+ T cells were enriched by magnetic negative selection, after which naive cells were positively selected on CD45RA and the negative fraction was taken as the memory subset. After blood collection by leukapheresis, PBMCs were isolated using Ficoll-Histopaque density gradient centrifugation and then cryopreserved in the vapor phase of liquid nitrogen. Purity and quantity of every magnetically sorted T cell population were checked by analytical flow cytometry. Each sorted fraction had its genomic DNA isolated and then quantified by UV absorbance on a Nanodrop 2000c. Using the deep immunoSEQ assay, multiplex PCR amplified TCR CDR3 regions from genomic DNA. Extracted genomic DNA from each cell subset was distributed evenly across all wells of several immunoSEQ 96-well plates, and each plate was treated as a replicate. For sorted subsets, around 0.2 ug of genomic DNA, equivalent to 30,000 or so T cell genomes, went into each replicate PCR. Purified libraries were measured with a Qubit 3.0 fluorometer, size-checked on a Bioanalyzer 2100, and measured again with the KAPA Library Quantification kit. Every immunoSEQ 96-well plate was sequenced on a separate single-read 150-cycle Illumina NextSeq 550 flow cell. The published analysis was carried out like this. The immunoSEQ output contained only junctional sequences without quality scores, so filtering could not match that applied to full-length reads. Sequences were annotated with PyIR, a Python wrapper for IgBLAST v1.9, using IMGT germline references to assign V/J genes and CDR3. Reads were filtered out if the reads had weak V/J assignments (E-value above 1e-6), no CDR3, stop codons, out-of-frame junctions, or ambiguous translated residues. V3J clonotypes were defined by identical inferred V gene, J gene, and CDR3 amino acid sequence. The percentage overlap between two repertoires was calculated by dividing the number of shared unique clonotypes by the size of the smaller repertoire. RTK rarefaction, the Chao1 estimator, and Recon v2.1 estimates of unobserved clonotypes were used to assess repertoire richness. Generation probabilities for all TCRbeta clonotypes obtained by the gDNA method from four donors were computed using OLGA. TCRdb's version of the immuneACCESS table is confined to in-frame rearrangements and falls short of the full clone set. An unresolved V gene accounts for under half of the shortfall where checked; the remainder is of unknown origin. Clonal size and the V and J genes are those of that table, whereas D and trimming came from the DNA. Counted in this sample were some 980,000 clones; approximately 80% of them appeared once. The top ten clonotypes cover 1.5% of the sample.

The receptor comes from a man between 18 and 29 years old in good health. The chain is made from TRBV9 and TRBJ2-2, with 7 bases aligning to TRBD2. Material: memory CD4+ T cells sorted from blood. The cell subset or site label here, explained by the study, means: CD45RA-negative fraction. The CDR3 region reads CASSVASSGANTGELFF. The nucleotides read TGTGCCAGCAGCGTAGCGTCCAGCGGGGCGAACACCGGGGAGCTGTTTTTT.